This is a list of T cell receptor beta chains from one sample in a study of T cell changes during pregnancy in multiple sclerosis. The repertoire was sequenced with immunoSEQ multiplex PCR; TCRdb's copy has only in-frame clones and lacks some. The data contain 100,000 to 140,000 clones, 85% to 95% of them singletons. This sample comprised peripheral blood, obtained in the third trimester of pregnancy. These receptors were obtained from a female donor in good health, enrolled as a control in a pregnancy study. CDR3s include the opening cysteine and the closing phenylalanine or tryptophan. The order of the fields is clone size, D gene, V gene, J gene, CDR3 DNA, CDR3 protein. A D gene is named only where the DNA matches it firmly. Clone sizes are given selectively: once, few, many, or a class where the clone is expanded.

clone_size: -
d_call: TRBD1
v_call: TRBV7-9
j_call: TRBJ1-2
cdr3_nt: TGTGCCAGCAGCTTAGCGCTGGGGACAGGCGGAGGAATCTATGGCTACACCTTC
cdr3_aa: CASSLALGTGGGIYGYTF

clone_size: -
d_call: -
v_call: TRBV4-1
j_call: TRBJ1-5
cdr3_nt: TGCGCCAGCAGCCAAGGGGCGAGCAATCAGCCCCAGCATTTT
cdr3_aa: CASSQGASNQPQHF

clone_size: -
d_call: TRBD1
v_call: TRBV9
j_call: TRBJ1-3
cdr3_nt: TGTGCCAGCAGCGATCCGGGACAGGGAAAGACTTACTTTGGAAACACCATATATTTT
cdr3_aa: CASSDPGQGKTYFGNTIYF

clone_size: -
d_call: -
v_call: TRBV5-8
j_call: TRBJ1-2
cdr3_nt: TGTGCCAGCAGCTTGACAGGGCGCGCCTATGGCTACACCTTC
cdr3_aa: CASSLTGRAYGYTF

clone_size: -
d_call: TRBD1
v_call: TRBV10-3
j_call: TRBJ1-1
cdr3_nt: TGTGCCATCAGTGAGTTAGGCACAGGGGTTAACACTGAAGCTTTCTTT
cdr3_aa: CAISELGTGVNTEAFF

clone_size: few
d_call: TRBD2
v_call: TRBV6-1
j_call: TRBJ2-7
cdr3_nt: TGTGCCAGCAGTGTTAGCGGGGAACTCTACGAGCAGTACTTC
cdr3_aa: CASSVSGELYEQYF

clone_size: -
d_call: TRBD2
v_call: TRBV13
j_call: TRBJ2-1
cdr3_nt: TGTGCCAGCAGCTATTGGTTGACTAGCGGGGGCTCGGAGGAGCAGTTCTTC
cdr3_aa: CASSYWLTSGGSEEQFF

clone_size: -
d_call: TRBD2
v_call: TRBV5-4
j_call: TRBJ2-3
cdr3_nt: TGTGCCAGCAGCCGACTAGCGGGGCTTCTCGATACGCAGTATTTT
cdr3_aa: CASSRLAGLLDTQYF

clone_size: -
d_call: TRBD2
v_call: TRBV7-3
j_call: TRBJ2-5
cdr3_nt: TGTGCCAGCAGCTCCAAGCGGGGGGGCATGGAGACCCAGTACTTC
cdr3_aa: CASSSKRGGMETQYF

clone_size: -
d_call: -
v_call: TRBV16
j_call: TRBJ1-5
cdr3_nt: TGTGCCAGCAGCCAATCAGCAGGTCCAAATCAGCCCCAGCATTTT
cdr3_aa: CASSQSAGPNQPQHF

clone_size: -
d_call: TRBD2
v_call: TRBV11-1
j_call: TRBJ2-3
cdr3_nt: TGTGCCAGCAGCCTGGGACTAGCGGGGGATACGCAGTATTTT
cdr3_aa: CASSLGLAGDTQYF

clone_size: once
d_call: -
v_call: TRBV5-1
j_call: TRBJ2-7
cdr3_nt: TGCGCCAGCAGTTTTCCCTCGGGATACGAGCAGTACTTC
cdr3_aa: CASSFPSGYEQYF

clone_size: -
d_call: -
v_call: TRBV13
j_call: TRBJ1-1
cdr3_nt: TGTGCCAGCAGCTTGAGGAACACTGAAGCTTTCTTT
cdr3_aa: CASSLRNTEAFF

clone_size: -
d_call: -
v_call: TRBV5-4
j_call: TRBJ2-5
cdr3_nt: TGTGCCAGCAGCCGAGGGGGTACGGACCAAGAGACCCAGTACTTC
cdr3_aa: CASSRGGTDQETQYF

clone_size: -
d_call: -
v_call: TRBV20-1
j_call: TRBJ2-3
cdr3_nt: TGCAGTGCTAGAGCCCAGGGTACGCAGTATTTT
cdr3_aa: CSARAQGTQYF

clone_size: -
d_call: -
v_call: TRBV11-2
j_call: TRBJ2-2
cdr3_nt: TGTGCCAGCAGCCCAGGGGCCTGGGTCACCGGGGAGCTGTTTTTT
cdr3_aa: CASSPGAWVTGELFF

clone_size: -
d_call: -
v_call: TRBV6-5
j_call: TRBJ1-1
cdr3_nt: TGTGCCAGCAGTTATACGGGGAAAGCTTTCTTT
cdr3_aa: CASSYTGKAFF

clone_size: -
d_call: TRBD2
v_call: TRBV27
j_call: TRBJ2-1
cdr3_nt: TGTGCCAGCAGTCGAAGCGGGGGGGCCTACAATGAGCAGTTCTTC
cdr3_aa: CASSRSGGAYNEQFF

clone_size: -
d_call: -
v_call: TRBV7-2
j_call: TRBJ1-1
cdr3_nt: TGTGCCAGCAGCTTAGGGGCACACAATTCGGGGGGAGCTTTCTTT
cdr3_aa: CASSLGAHNSGGAFF

clone_size: -
d_call: TRBD1
v_call: TRBV27
j_call: TRBJ2-7
cdr3_nt: TGTGCCAGCAGTTTTAGGGGACAGGGTTCCGAGCAGTACTTC
cdr3_aa: CASSFRGQGSEQYF

clone_size: -
d_call: -
v_call: TRBV23-1
j_call: TRBJ2-3
cdr3_nt: TGCGCCAGCAGCCCTGGGGAGCTGGATACGCAGTATTTT
cdr3_aa: CASSPGELDTQYF

clone_size: -
d_call: TRBD1
v_call: TRBV11-1
j_call: TRBJ2-1
cdr3_nt: TGTGCCAGCAGCTTTGGTTCAGGGGGACGGTTCTTC
cdr3_aa: CASSFGSGGRFF

clone_size: -
d_call: TRBD1
v_call: TRBV5-5
j_call: TRBJ1-5
cdr3_nt: TGTGCCAGCAGCTTTGGGACAGGGGATAATCAGCCCCAGCATTTT
cdr3_aa: CASSFGTGDNQPQHF

clone_size: -
d_call: -
v_call: TRBV19
j_call: TRBJ2-7
cdr3_nt: TGTGCCAGTAGTATTTCCGCAGGGCCGAGGTCCTACGAGCAGTACTTC
cdr3_aa: CASSISAGPRSYEQYF

clone_size: -
d_call: -
v_call: TRBV19
j_call: TRBJ2-5
cdr3_nt: TGTGCCAGTAGTAGCGGGCAGGGGATACGTCGGCAAGAGACCCAGTACTTC
cdr3_aa: CASSSGQGIRRQETQYF

clone_size: -
d_call: TRBD1
v_call: TRBV19
j_call: TRBJ1-2
cdr3_nt: TGTGCCAGTACCGAGGGGGCAGTAGCTAACTATGGCTACACCTTC
cdr3_aa: CASTEGAVANYGYTF

clone_size: -
d_call: TRBD2
v_call: TRBV7-2
j_call: TRBJ2-5
cdr3_nt: TGTGCCAGCAGTTCGGGACTAGGGGAGACCCAGTACTTC
cdr3_aa: CASSSGLGETQYF

clone_size: -
d_call: TRBD1
v_call: TRBV5-8
j_call: TRBJ1-1
cdr3_nt: TGTGCCAGCACTCAGACGCAGGGGGCTCCCACTGAAGCTTTCTTT
cdr3_aa: CASTQTQGAPTEAFF

clone_size: -
d_call: -
v_call: TRBV14
j_call: TRBJ1-3
cdr3_nt: TGTGCCAGCAGCTCCGACTTTCACACTGGAAACACCATATATTTT
cdr3_aa: CASSSDFHTGNTIYF

clone_size: -
d_call: TRBD1
v_call: TRBV7-2
j_call: TRBJ1-1
cdr3_nt: TGTGCCAGCAGCTTGACAGGGAGAACTGAAGCTTTCTTT
cdr3_aa: CASSLTGRTEAFF

clone_size: -
d_call: TRBD1
v_call: TRBV27
j_call: TRBJ2-1
cdr3_nt: TGTGCCAGCAGTTCTCCGACATCTATCAGGGGGACGTTTATCGATGAGCAGTTCTTC
cdr3_aa: CASSSPTSIRGTFIDEQFF

clone_size: -
d_call: TRBD1
v_call: TRBV4-2
j_call: TRBJ1-6
cdr3_nt: TGTGCCAGCAGCCAGGGGACAGGAGGGTTCTCACCCCTCCACTTT
cdr3_aa: CASSQGTGGFSPLHF

clone_size: -
d_call: -
v_call: TRBV9
j_call: TRBJ1-1
cdr3_nt: TGTGCCAGCAGCGTAGAACCGATGGGGCAGGGTGATGAAGCTTTCTTT
cdr3_aa: CASSVEPMGQGDEAFF

clone_size: once
d_call: TRBD2
v_call: TRBV2
j_call: TRBJ2-7
cdr3_nt: TGTGCCGGGATGGGGACTAGAGCCTACGAGCAGTACTTC
cdr3_aa: CAGMGTRAYEQYF

clone_size: -
d_call: TRBD1
v_call: TRBV5-1
j_call: TRBJ2-7
cdr3_nt: TGCGCCAGCAGCGCCGGACAGGGGGTGTACGAGCAGTACTTC
cdr3_aa: CASSAGQGVYEQYF

clone_size: -
d_call: TRBD1
v_call: TRBV19
j_call: TRBJ1-2
cdr3_nt: TGTGCCAGTAGTAACCCAGGGGGCGGCTATGGCTACACCTTC
cdr3_aa: CASSNPGGGYGYTF

clone_size: -
d_call: TRBD1
v_call: TRBV5-1
j_call: TRBJ1-1
cdr3_nt: TGCGCCAGCAGCTTTTACCGGGGACAGAGCCAAACTGAAGCTTTCTTT
cdr3_aa: CASSFYRGQSQTEAFF

clone_size: -
d_call: TRBD1
v_call: TRBV2
j_call: TRBJ1-2
cdr3_nt: TGTGCCAGCAGTGAAAAGGGACAGGGGGTCGTATCGGGTGGCTACACCTTC
cdr3_aa: CASSEKGQGVVSGGYTF

clone_size: -
d_call: TRBD1
v_call: TRBV27
j_call: TRBJ1-2
cdr3_nt: TGTGCCAGCAGTTCCCTACAGGGGCGAGGCTACACCTTC
cdr3_aa: CASSSLQGRGYTF

clone_size: -
d_call: TRBD2
v_call: TRBV5-1
j_call: TRBJ2-1
cdr3_nt: TGCGCCAGCAGCTTGGTGGTAGCGGGGGGAAATGAGCAGTTCTTC
cdr3_aa: CASSLVVAGGNEQFF

clone_size: -
d_call: -
v_call: TRBV9
j_call: TRBJ2-2
cdr3_nt: TGTGCCAGCAGTGCACTAGGGGGACCCGGGGAGCTGTTTTTT
cdr3_aa: CASSALGGPGELFF

clone_size: -
d_call: TRBD1
v_call: TRBV18
j_call: TRBJ1-1
cdr3_nt: TGTGCCAGCTCACCCTGGACAGGGGAAAACACTGAAGCTTTCTTT
cdr3_aa: CASSPWTGENTEAFF

clone_size: -
d_call: -
v_call: TRBV14
j_call: TRBJ1-2
cdr3_nt: TGTGCCAGCAGCCAAGATTATCGGTATGGCTACACCTTC
cdr3_aa: CASSQDYRYGYTF

clone_size: -
d_call: -
v_call: TRBV5-4
j_call: TRBJ1-2
cdr3_nt: TGTGCCAGCAGCTTGGTATCTGGAGGGGTACCCAACTATGGCTACACCTTC
cdr3_aa: CASSLVSGGVPNYGYTF

clone_size: -
d_call: -
v_call: TRBV4-3
j_call: TRBJ2-2
cdr3_nt: TGCGCCAGCAGCCAAGAAGAGGCGGGGAACACCGGGGAGCTGTTTTTT
cdr3_aa: CASSQEEAGNTGELFF

clone_size: -
d_call: TRBD2
v_call: TRBV5-6
j_call: TRBJ2-2
cdr3_nt: TGTGCCAGCAGCCCGGCGGGGGACACCGGGGAGCTGTTTTTT
cdr3_aa: CASSPAGDTGELFF

clone_size: -
d_call: TRBD1
v_call: TRBV5-1
j_call: TRBJ2-3
cdr3_nt: TGCGCCAGCAGCTTGGTCACAGGGGTACCCACAGATACGCAGTATTTT
cdr3_aa: CASSLVTGVPTDTQYF

clone_size: -
d_call: -
v_call: TRBV28
j_call: TRBJ2-7
cdr3_nt: TGTGCCAGCACCCGGGCGGGTGGTCCCTACGAGCAGTACTTC
cdr3_aa: CASTRAGGPYEQYF

clone_size: -
d_call: TRBD1
v_call: TRBV2
j_call: TRBJ2-7
cdr3_nt: TGTGCCAGCGGATCAGACAGGGTCCAGTACGAGCAGTACTTC
cdr3_aa: CASGSDRVQYEQYF

clone_size: -
d_call: TRBD1
v_call: TRBV7-8
j_call: TRBJ1-2
cdr3_nt: TGTGCCAGCAGCGTGGACAGGGGCTATGGCTACACCTTC
cdr3_aa: CASSVDRGYGYTF

clone_size: -
d_call: -
v_call: TRBV7-9
j_call: TRBJ1-6
cdr3_nt: TGTGCCAGCAGCTCGGCCGAGGGCTCACCCCTCCACTTT
cdr3_aa: CASSSAEGSPLHF